The T cell receptor beta chain described here comes from a study (dated by TCRdb to about 2016). With regard to the full study: The origins of HIV persistence were investigated in individuals who naturally controlled HIV infection.

To prepare the library, 5' RACE was applied. Sequenced on an Illumina HiSeq 2000. The public reads were quality trimmed at Q25 with fastp and then assembled into clones with MiXCR by TCRdb, keeping productive beta chains. For every CDR3 protein sequence, its rows merge into one entry that carries the most common genes and DNA. The sample contains about 600 distinct CDR3 sequences, 8.5% of them found a single time. The ten largest clones capture less than 20% of the sample. Comments on this clonotype: It has no known antigen specificity. Base qualities are not provided; no much larger clone lies one nucleotide away.

The TCR comes from a male donor with HIV. Sequencing was done on a sample of total memory T cells from blood PBMCs. Interpreted using the paper, the cell subset or site label stands for: transitional memory CD4+ T cells.

CDR3 protein: CSEGREGYGYTF. Read as DNA, the sequence is TGCAGTGAGGGTAGGGAGGGGTATGGCTACACCTTC. The chain links TRBV29-1 with TRBJ1-2; TRBD1 is a possible D gene, resting on 5 matching bases. The CDR3 holds 12 amino acids from the cysteine to the phenylalanine. Here the CDR3 DNA is all that survives: 36 bases in frame from base 1. According to the germline V gene, CDR1 reads SQVTM and CDR2 reads ANQGSEA.